Presented here are 30 T cell receptor beta chains from one specimen sequenced in a study of graft-versus-host responses after intestinal transplantation. These receptors lack a known antigen. Sequenced by immunoSEQ multiplex PCR; TCRdb stores in-frame clones only, minus some. The data hold about 130,000 clones, with about 93% observed a single time. Sequencing was performed on unstimulated CD4+ T cells sorted from spleen or lymph node cells, taken before intestinal transplant. All receptors come from a human donor who received an intestinal transplant.

The V and J genes are TRBV4-2 and TRBJ2-1; 14 nucleotides agree with TRBD2. The length of the CDR3 is 19 residues. Germline V gene data show CDR1 as LGHNA and CDR2 as YNFKEQ. Unmatched junction bases numbered 7, after V lost 0 bases and J lost 3 bases. The CDR3 here is CASSQDSPTSGRGYNEQFF. The CDR3 DNA follows: TGTGCCAGCAGCCAAGATAGCCCGACTAGCGGGAGGGGCTACAATGAGCAGTTCTTC.

The rearrangement joins TRBV28 to TRBJ2-1, with D unclear. This CDR3 contains 11 residues. V lost 7 bases and J 8 bases, leaving 9 bases between the germline ends. Germline CDR1 reads MDHEN; CDR2 reads SYDVKM. The CDR3 loop is CASTFRDEQFF. In DNA form, the CDR3 reads TGTGCCAGCACTTTTAGAGATGAGCAGTTCTTC.

The chain combines TRBV28 with TRBJ2-2, with 12 positions matching TRBD2. Trimming cost V 7 bases and J 3 bases; bases outside gene matches: 18. Germline-derived CDR1 and CDR2 are MDHEN and SYDVKM. CDR3 size: 20 residues. This CDR3 is CASIPGGVRLAGADTGELFF. CDR3 bases: TGTGCCAGCATCCCGGGGGGCGTGCGACTAGCGGGAGCGGACACCGGGGAGCTGTTTTTT. Combining the CDR3 with reference TRBV28 and TRBJ2-2 gives the whole variable domain DVKVTQSSRYLVKRTGEKVFLECVQDMDHENMFWYRQDPGLGLRLIYFSYDVKMKEKGDIPEGYSVSREKKERFSLILESASTNQTSMYLCASIPGGVRLAGADTGELFFGEGSRLTVL.

The chain carries TRBV5-1 and TRBJ2-1; 7 bases agree with TRBD2. The trim removed 4 bases at V and 2 bases at J, leaving 6 bases unmatched. The CDR3 is 15 residues long. Germline values: CDR1 SGHRS, CDR2 YFSETQ. CDR3 in amino acids: CASSPSGLAYNEQFF. CDR3 in DNA: TGCGCCAGCAGCCCTAGCGGATTAGCCTACAATGAGCAGTTCTTC.

This chain connects TRBV28 to TRBJ2-5, with 9 bases lining up with TRBD1. This CDR3 region has 15 residues. V lost 5 bases to trimming and J lost 2 bases; unmatched junction nucleotides: 6. Germline lookup yields CDR1 MDHEN and CDR2 SYDVKM. The DNA for the CDR3 is TGTGCCAGCAGTGAGACAGACAGGGGGCAAGAGACCCAGTACTTC. It is translated as CASSETDRGQETQYF.

The chain recombines TRBV6-5 with TRBJ2-7, with a tentative D call TRBD1 (6 bases). CDR3 size: 13 residues. V shed 10 bases and J shed 3 bases, with 16 bases lying between them. Germline loops: CDR1 MNHEY, CDR2 SVGAGI. The CDR3 DNA sequence: TGTGCCACCGGAAAACAGGGTTACTACGAGCAGTACTTC. Its protein product is CATGKQGYYEQYF.

V and J are TRBV18 and TRBJ1-1; a weak D match, TRBD1 (6 bases). Germline V CDR1 and CDR2: KGHSH, LQKENI. The CDR3 is made up of 15 amino acids. V was pared by 4 bases and J by 0 bases, with 12 bases between. CDR3 amino acids: CASSLYGTMNTEAFF. The CDR3 bases are TGTGCCAGCTCACTCTACGGGACAATGAACACTGAAGCTTTCTTT.

The sample holds one count of this clone. This rearrangement joins TRBV6-5 to TRBJ2-5, with TRBD2 as a possible D gene (6 bases). The CDR3 runs to 13 residues. V gave up 4 bases and J gave up 4 bases, with 10 bases separating them. From germline, CDR1 is MNHEY and CDR2 SVGAGI. Written as DNA, the CDR3 is TGTGCCAGCAGTTGGGACGGGAGAGAGACCCAGTACTTC. This codes for CASSWDGRETQYF.

The chain joins TRBV7-2 to TRBJ2-1, with 13 bases matching TRBD2. The germline gives CDR1 SGHTA, CDR2 FQGNSA. This CDR3 region has 18 residues. Unmatched junction bases numbered 9, after V lost 1 base and J lost 6 bases. The CDR3: CASSLVGTSGMTRNEQFF. Written as DNA, the CDR3 is TGTGCCAGCAGCTTAGTAGGGACTAGCGGGATGACCCGCAATGAGCAGTTCTTC.

This chain joins TRBV6-1 and TRBJ2-1, with a weak D call TRBD2 (8 bases). From germline, CDR1 is MNHNS and CDR2 SASEGT. Trimming took off 4 bases at V and 4 bases at J, with 20 bases between the two ends. The CDR3 sequence is 17 residues long. DNA for the CDR3: TGTGCCAGCAGTGGAAAGACAGGGACTAGGGTTTACAATGAGCAGTTCTTC. It specifies CASSGKTGTRVYNEQFF.

This clone was recorded once. The V call is TRBV5-1, the J call TRBJ2-1, with 11 bases aligning to TRBD1. Germline lookup yields CDR1 SGHRS and CDR2 YFSETQ. V was pared by 4 bases and J by 9 bases, with 3 bases of the junction left unmatched. The CDR3 covers 13 residues. The DNA of the CDR3 is TGCGCCAGCAGCGTGGGACAGGGGGGTGAGCAGTTCTTC. Its translation: CASSVGQGGEQFF.

This chain uses TRBV27 with TRBJ2-1, with D perhaps being TRBD1 or TRBD2 (5 bases each). Germline V gene data show CDR1 as MNHEY and CDR2 as SMNVEV (reference sequence). The CDR3 length is 17 residues. V was cut by 6 bases and J by 0 bases, with 18 bases left in between. CDR3 in amino acids: CASRRPGRPSSYNEQFF. As DNA, the CDR3 is TGTGCCAGCAGACGACCGGGACGACCGAGCTCCTACAATGAGCAGTTCTTC.

This clone was seen a single time. CDR3 sequence reads: CASSLVRASGELFF. The CDR3 nucleotides are TGCGCCAGCAGCTTGGTTAGGGCGTCCGGGGAGCTGTTTTTT. The rearrangement uses TRBV5-1 and TRBJ2-2; the D is unclear. The CDR3 consists of 14 residues. In germline, CDR1 is SGHRS, CDR2 YFSETQ. Trimming pared 0 bases from V and 6 bases from J, leaving 9 bases between.

The V and J genes are TRBV9 and TRBJ2-7; 7 bases match TRBD2. The CDR3 is 16 amino acids. CDR1 and CDR2 from the germline V gene are SGDLS and YYNGEE. The J segment lost 6 bases and the V segment lost 0 bases, leaving 12 bases of the junction unmatched. CDR3 in amino acids: CASSVGSEAGLGEQYF. CDR3 bases: TGTGCCAGCAGCGTAGGTTCCGAAGCGGGATTAGGCGAGCAGTACTTC.

The rearrangement uses TRBV6-1 and TRBJ1-2; D is perhaps TRBD1 (5 bases). Trimming cost V 7 bases and J 0 bases, with 15 bases left between them. Germline assignment: CDR1 MNHNS and CDR2 SASEGT. CDR3 length: 15 residues. Written as DNA, the CDR3 is TGTGCCAGCACCCGGGGGATATCCACTAACTATGGCTACACCTTC. It codes for CASTRGISTNYGYTF.

As regards this clone: Other nucleotide sequences in the sample specify the same CDR3. The rearrangement joins TRBV7-6 to TRBJ1-1, with D hard to call. Looked up from germline, CDR1 is SGHVS and CDR2 is FNYEAQ. The CDR3 contains 14 residues. The V and J ends lost 3 bases and 1 base respectively, with 9 bases between them. The CDR3: CASSLEQTNTEAFF. CDR3 bases: TGTGCCAGCAGCTTGGAACAGACGAACACTGAAGCTTTCTTT. Using reference TRBV7-6 and TRBJ1-1 for the parts outside the CDR3, the full variable domain is GAGVSQSPRYKVTKRGQDVALRCDPISGHVSLYWYRQALGQGPEFLTYFNYEAQQDKSGLPNDRFSAERPEGSISTLTIQRTEQRDSAMYRCASSLEQTNTEAFFGQGTRLTVV.

The chain has TRBV11-2 and TRBJ2-1, with D maybe TRBD1 (5 bases). There are 17 residues in the CDR3. Trimming took off 0 bases at V and 3 bases at J, with 15 bases between the two ends. Germline V gives CDR1 SGHAT, CDR2 FQNNGV. The CDR3 region is CASSLDLTVNVYNEQFF. The CDR3 DNA is TGTGCCAGCAGCTTAGATTTGACAGTTAATGTCTACAATGAGCAGTTCTTC.

V is TRBV27 and J is TRBJ2-3; 7 bases are a match to TRBD1. The V and J ends lost 5 bases and 3 bases, in that order; junction bases with no gene match: 11. CDR1 and CDR2 (germline): MNHEY, SMNVEV (reference sequence). The CDR3 is made up of 16 amino acids. The CDR3 reads CASSPIWGQSTDTQYF. CDR3 DNA sequence: TGTGCCAGCAGTCCGATATGGGGACAGTCAACAGATACGCAGTATTTT.

Here the CDR3 reads CASSSIGQGNYGYTF. The CDR3, as DNA: TGTGCCAGCAGTTCGATTGGACAGGGAAACTATGGCTACACCTTC. This sequence joins TRBV28 and TRBJ1-2, with 8 bases aligning to TRBD1. With V trimmed by 4 bases and J by 2 bases, 6 bases remained unmatched. Germline assignment: CDR1 MDHEN and CDR2 SYDVKM. This CDR3 is 15 amino acids long.

The chain carries TRBV7-2 and TRBJ1-6; maybe TRBD1 (5 bases). Germline V gene sequence: CDR1 SGHTA, CDR2 FQGNSA. The CDR3 runs to 14 residues. Trimming cost V 1 base and J 15 bases, with 16 bases left between them. The CDR3 DNA sequence: TGTGCCAGCAGCTTAGTGGGCCTCCAGGGCCACCTCCACTTT. Translating gives CASSLVGLQGHLHF.

This clone was seen a single time. The chain is built from TRBV10-1 and TRBJ2-5, with a weak D call TRBD1 (5 bases). The CDR3 is 15 amino acids. Germline V gives CDR1 WNHNN, CDR2 SYGVQD (reference sequence). The V and J ends lost 0 bases and 3 bases respectively, with 11 bases between them. CDR3 DNA sequence: TGCGCCAGCAGTGAGTCGTACTTAGGGGAAGAGACCCAGTACTTC. This translates into CASSESYLGEETQYF.

The chain has TRBV28 and TRBJ1-2, with a weak D call TRBD1 (6 bases). Trimming left V 3 bases short and J 4 bases short, with 12 bases between. The CDR3 consists of 14 residues. Per the germline V gene, CDR1 is MDHEN and CDR2 is SYDVKM. CDR3 nucleotides: TGTGCCAGCAGTTTTCAGGGGACGATCTATGGCTACACCTTC. Amino acid sequence: CASSFQGTIYGYTF.

The chain has TRBV30 and TRBJ1-3; no clear D. Per germline, CDR1 GTSNPN and CDR2 SVGIG (reference sequence). The CDR3 consists of 13 residues. Trimming took 2 bases from V and 0 from J, leaving 5 bases between them. CDR3 in amino acids: CAWSSGSGNTIYF. CDR3 sequence (DNA): TGTGCCTGGAGTTCCGGCTCTGGAAACACCATATATTTT.

The J gene is TRBJ2-2, the V gene TRBV7-3; TRBD2 matches at 10 bases. The CDR3 consists of 16 residues. CDR1 and CDR2 from the germline V gene are SGHTA and FQGTGA. The V gene end was trimmed by 4 bases and the J gene end by 2 bases; junction bases not matched to a gene: 4. In nucleotides, the CDR3 is TGTGCCAGCAGCTCAACTAGCGGGATTAACACCGGGGAGCTGTTTTTT. Translation: CASSSTSGINTGELFF. Supplemented by reference TRBV7-3 and TRBJ2-2, the full variable domain reads GAGVSQTPSNKVTEKGKYVELRCDPISGHTALYWYRQSLGQGPEFLIYFQGTGAADDSGLPNDRFFAVRPEGSVSTLKIQRTERGDSAVYLCASSSTSGINTGELFFGEGSRLTVL.

This chain joins TRBV6-5 and TRBJ2-7; 11 bases align to TRBD2. There are 16 residues in the CDR3. The V segment lost 2 bases and the J segment 1 base; nucleotides outside the gene matches: 4. Per the germline V gene, CDR1 is MNHEY and CDR2 is SVGAGI. The DNA of the CDR3 is TGTGCCAGCAGTTACCTTCTAGCGGGAGGTTCCTACGAGCAGTACTTC. This translates into CASSYLLAGGSYEQYF.

V usage is TRBV7-9 and J usage is TRBJ2-1, with D maybe TRBD2 (5 bases). CDR1 is SEHNR and CDR2 is FQNEAQ in the germline V gene (reference sequence). The CDR3 is 15 amino acids. V gave up 0 bases and J gave up 7 bases, with 13 bases separating them. The DNA of the CDR3 is TGTGCCAGCAGCTTAGCGCTGACCTCGGGGAATGAGCAGTTCTTC. Amino acids: CASSLALTSGNEQFF.

The chain combines TRBV27 with TRBJ2-1, with a weak D call TRBD1 (5 bases). Germline V gene sequence: CDR1 MNHEY, CDR2 SMNVEV (reference sequence). Trimming cost V 4 bases and J 2 bases, with 18 bases left between them. There are 17 residues in the CDR3. This CDR3 is CASSSSRALLPYNEQFF. The DNA of the CDR3 is TGTGCCAGCAGTTCGAGCAGGGCACTCCTTCCCTACAATGAGCAGTTCTTC.

This sequence joins TRBV6-4 and TRBJ1-5; D is unclear. The V end was cut by 2 bases, the J end by 6 bases, with 8 bases between. This CDR3 comprises 13 residues. Germline assignment: CDR1 MRHNA and CDR2 SNTAGT. The CDR3 sequence is CASSDRAGQPQHF. The CDR3 DNA reads as TGTGCCAGCAGTGACAGGGCCGGTCAGCCCCAGCATTTT.

This chain connects TRBV6-5 to TRBJ2-2; 8 bases line up with TRBD1. Germline-derived CDR1 and CDR2 are MNHEY and SVGAGI. The CDR3 loop spans 14 amino acids. The trim removed 11 bases at V and 5 bases at J, leaving 10 bases unmatched. The CDR3 here is CAVGTGPSTGELFF. The CDR3 DNA reads TGTGCCGTAGGGACAGGCCCTTCTACCGGGGAGCTGTTTTTT.

This rearrangement joins TRBV27 to TRBJ2-1; possibly TRBD2 for D (5 bases). Trimming removed 6 bases at V and 0 bases at J, with 12 bases between. Germline V gene lookup returns CDR1 MNHEY and CDR2 SMNVEV (reference sequence). The CDR3 is 15 residues long. CDR3 amino acids: CASRPLGSSYNEQFF. CDR3 coding DNA: TGTGCCAGCAGACCATTAGGGAGCTCCTACAATGAGCAGTTCTTC.